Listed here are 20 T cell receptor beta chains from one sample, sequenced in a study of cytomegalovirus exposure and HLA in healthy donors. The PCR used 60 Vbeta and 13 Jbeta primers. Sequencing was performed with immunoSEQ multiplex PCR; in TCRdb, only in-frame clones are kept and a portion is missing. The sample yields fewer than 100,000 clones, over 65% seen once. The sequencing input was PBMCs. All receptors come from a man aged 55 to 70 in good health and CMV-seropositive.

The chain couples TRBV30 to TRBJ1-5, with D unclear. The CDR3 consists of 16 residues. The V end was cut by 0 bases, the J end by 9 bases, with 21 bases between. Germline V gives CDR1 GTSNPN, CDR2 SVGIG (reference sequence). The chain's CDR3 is CAWSVLGWALMMPQHF. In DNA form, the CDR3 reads TGTGCCTGGAGTGTACTGGGTTGGGCCCTCATGATGCCCCAGCATTTT.

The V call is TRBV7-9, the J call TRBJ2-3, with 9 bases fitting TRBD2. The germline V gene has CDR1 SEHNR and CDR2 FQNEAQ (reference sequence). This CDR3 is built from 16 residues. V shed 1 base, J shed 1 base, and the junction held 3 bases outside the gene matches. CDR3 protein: CASSLVVAGGTDTQYF. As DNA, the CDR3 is TGTGCCAGCAGCTTAGTAGTAGCGGGGGGCACAGATACGCAGTATTTT.

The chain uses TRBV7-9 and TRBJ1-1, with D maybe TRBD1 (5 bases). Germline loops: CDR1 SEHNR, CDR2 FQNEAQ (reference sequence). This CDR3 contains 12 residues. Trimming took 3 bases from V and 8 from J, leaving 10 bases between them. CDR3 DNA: TGTGCCAGCAGCTTCTGGGGCTGGGAAGCTTTCTTT. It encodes CASSFWGWEAFF. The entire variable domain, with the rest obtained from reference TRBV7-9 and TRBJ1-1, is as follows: DTGVSQNPRHKITKRGQNVTFRCDPISEHNRLYWYRQTLGQGPEFLTYFQNEAQLEKSRLLSDRFSAERPKGSFSTLEIQRTEQGDSAMYLCASSFWGWEAFFGQGTRLTVV.

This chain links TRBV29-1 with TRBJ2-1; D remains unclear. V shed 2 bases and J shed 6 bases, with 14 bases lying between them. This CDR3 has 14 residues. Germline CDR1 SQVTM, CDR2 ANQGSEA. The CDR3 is CSVELEIHGNEQFF. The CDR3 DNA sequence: TGCAGCGTTGAATTGGAGATTCACGGCAATGAGCAGTTCTTC.

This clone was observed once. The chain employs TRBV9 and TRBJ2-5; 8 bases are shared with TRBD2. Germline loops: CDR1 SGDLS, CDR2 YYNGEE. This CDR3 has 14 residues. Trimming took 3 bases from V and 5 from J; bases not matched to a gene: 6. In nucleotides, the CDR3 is TGTGCCAGCAGCGGGGCGGGGGGCATGGAGACCCAGTACTTC. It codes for CASSGAGGMETQYF.

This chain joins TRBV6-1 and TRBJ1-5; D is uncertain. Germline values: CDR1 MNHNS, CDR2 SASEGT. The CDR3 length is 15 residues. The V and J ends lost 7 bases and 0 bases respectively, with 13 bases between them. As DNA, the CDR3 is TGTGCCAGCACCCAATTCGGAGGTAGCAATCAGCCCCAGCATTTT. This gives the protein CASTQFGGSNQPQHF.

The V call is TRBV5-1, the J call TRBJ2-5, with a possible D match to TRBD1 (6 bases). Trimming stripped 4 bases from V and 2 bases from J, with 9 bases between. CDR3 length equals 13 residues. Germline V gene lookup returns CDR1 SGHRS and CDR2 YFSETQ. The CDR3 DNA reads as TGCGCCAGCAGCCAGGACAGACAAGAGACCCAGTACTTC. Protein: CASSQDRQETQYF. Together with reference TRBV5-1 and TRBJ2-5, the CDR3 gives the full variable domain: KAGVTQTPRYLIKTRGQQVTLSCSPISGHRSVSWYQQTPGQGLQFLFEYFSETQRNKGNFPGRFSGRQFSNSRSEMNVSTLELGDSALYLCASSQDRQETQYFGPGTRLLVL.

CDR3 protein: CASRAGLVAYEQYF. CDR3 bases: TGTGCCAGCAGGGCGGGACTAGTGGCCTACGAGCAGTACTTC. This sequence joins TRBV6-5 and TRBJ2-7; TRBD2 agrees at 8 bases. There are 14 residues in the CDR3. V shed 6 bases, J shed 2 bases, and the junction held 6 bases outside the gene matches. Germline V gene sequence: CDR1 MNHEY, CDR2 SVGAGI.

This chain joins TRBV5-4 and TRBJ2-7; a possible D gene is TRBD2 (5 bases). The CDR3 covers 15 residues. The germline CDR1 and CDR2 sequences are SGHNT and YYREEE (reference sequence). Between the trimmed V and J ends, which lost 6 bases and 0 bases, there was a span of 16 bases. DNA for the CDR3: TGTGCCAGCACCCTGAGAGAGGGCCACTCCTACGAGCAGTACTTC. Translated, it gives CASTLREGHSYEQYF.

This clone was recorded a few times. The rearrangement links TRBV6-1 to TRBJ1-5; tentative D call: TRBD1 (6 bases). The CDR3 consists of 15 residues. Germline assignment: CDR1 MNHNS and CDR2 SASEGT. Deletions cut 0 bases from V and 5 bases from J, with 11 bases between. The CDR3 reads CASSEAGQSYQPQHF. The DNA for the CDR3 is TGTGCCAGCAGTGAAGCCGGACAGAGCTATCAGCCCCAGCATTTT.

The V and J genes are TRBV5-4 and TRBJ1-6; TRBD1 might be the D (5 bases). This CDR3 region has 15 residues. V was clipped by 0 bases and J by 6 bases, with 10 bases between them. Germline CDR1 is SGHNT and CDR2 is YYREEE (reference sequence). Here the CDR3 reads CASSLGGRVNSPLHF. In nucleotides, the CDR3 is TGTGCCAGCAGCTTGGGGGGCAGAGTTAATTCACCCCTCCACTTT.

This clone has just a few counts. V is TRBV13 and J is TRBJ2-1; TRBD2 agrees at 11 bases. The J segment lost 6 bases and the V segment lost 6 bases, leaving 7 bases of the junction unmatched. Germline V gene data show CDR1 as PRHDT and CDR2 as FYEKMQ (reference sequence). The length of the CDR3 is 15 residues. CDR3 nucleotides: TGTGCCAGCAGTTGGCCGGGACTAGCGGCCAATGAGCAGTTCTTC. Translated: CASSWPGLAANEQFF.

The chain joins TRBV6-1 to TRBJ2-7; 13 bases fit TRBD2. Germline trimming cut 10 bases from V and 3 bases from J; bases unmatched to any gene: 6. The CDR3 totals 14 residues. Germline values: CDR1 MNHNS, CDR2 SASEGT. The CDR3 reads CAILTSGGFYEQYF. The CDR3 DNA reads TGTGCCATCCTGACTAGCGGGGGGTTCTACGAGCAGTACTTC.

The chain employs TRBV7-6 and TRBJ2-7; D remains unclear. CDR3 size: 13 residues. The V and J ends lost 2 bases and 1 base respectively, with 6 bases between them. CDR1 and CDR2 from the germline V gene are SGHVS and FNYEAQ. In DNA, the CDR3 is TGTGCCAGCAGCTTAACACAGTCCTACGAGCAGTACTTC. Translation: CASSLTQSYEQYF.

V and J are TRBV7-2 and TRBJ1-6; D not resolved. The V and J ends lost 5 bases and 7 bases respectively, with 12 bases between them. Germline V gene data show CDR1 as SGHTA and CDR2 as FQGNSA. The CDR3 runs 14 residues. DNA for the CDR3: TGTGCCAGCAGCCGTCTGGACTGGAATTCACCCCTCCACTTT. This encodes CASSRLDWNSPLHF.

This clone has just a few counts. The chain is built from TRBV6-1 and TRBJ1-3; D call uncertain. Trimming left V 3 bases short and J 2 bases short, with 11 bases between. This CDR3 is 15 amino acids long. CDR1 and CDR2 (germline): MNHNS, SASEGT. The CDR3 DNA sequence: TGTGCCAGCAGTGAGAATAGCTGGCCTGGAAACACCATATATTTT. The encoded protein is CASSENSWPGNTIYF.

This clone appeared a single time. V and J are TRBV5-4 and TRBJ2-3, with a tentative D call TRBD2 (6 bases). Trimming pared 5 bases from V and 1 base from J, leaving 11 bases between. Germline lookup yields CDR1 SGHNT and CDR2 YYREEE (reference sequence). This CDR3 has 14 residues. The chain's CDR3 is CASSRPGGTDTQYF. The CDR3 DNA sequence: TGTGCCAGCAGTCGACCGGGGGGCACAGATACGCAGTATTTT. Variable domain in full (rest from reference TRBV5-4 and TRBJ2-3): ETGVTQSPTHLIKTRGQQVTLRCSSQSGHNTVSWYQQALGQGPQFIFQYYREEENGRGNFPPRFSGLQFPNYSSELNVNALELDDSALYLCASSRPGGTDTQYFGPGTRLTVL.

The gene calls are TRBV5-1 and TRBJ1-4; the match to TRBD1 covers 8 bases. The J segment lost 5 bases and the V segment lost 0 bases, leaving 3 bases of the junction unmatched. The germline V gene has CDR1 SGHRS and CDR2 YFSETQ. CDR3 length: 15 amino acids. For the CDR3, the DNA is TGCGCCAGCAGCTTGGAACAGGGGGGCAATGAAAAACTGTTTTTT. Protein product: CASSLEQGGNEKLFF.

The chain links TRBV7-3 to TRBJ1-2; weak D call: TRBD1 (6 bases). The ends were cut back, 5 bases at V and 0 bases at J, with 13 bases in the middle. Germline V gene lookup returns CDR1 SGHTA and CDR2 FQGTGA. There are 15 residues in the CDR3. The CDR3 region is CASSPGQIPNYGYTF. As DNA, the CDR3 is TGTGCCAGCAGCCCCGGACAGATACCTAACTATGGCTACACCTTC.

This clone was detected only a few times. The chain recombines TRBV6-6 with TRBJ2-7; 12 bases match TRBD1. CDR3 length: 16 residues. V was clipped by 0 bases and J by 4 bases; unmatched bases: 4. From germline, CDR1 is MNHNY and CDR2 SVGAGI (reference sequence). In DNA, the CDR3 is TGTGCCAGCAGTTACTCGGGGACAGGGGGCCGGTACGAGCAGTACTTC. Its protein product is CASSYSGTGGRYEQYF.